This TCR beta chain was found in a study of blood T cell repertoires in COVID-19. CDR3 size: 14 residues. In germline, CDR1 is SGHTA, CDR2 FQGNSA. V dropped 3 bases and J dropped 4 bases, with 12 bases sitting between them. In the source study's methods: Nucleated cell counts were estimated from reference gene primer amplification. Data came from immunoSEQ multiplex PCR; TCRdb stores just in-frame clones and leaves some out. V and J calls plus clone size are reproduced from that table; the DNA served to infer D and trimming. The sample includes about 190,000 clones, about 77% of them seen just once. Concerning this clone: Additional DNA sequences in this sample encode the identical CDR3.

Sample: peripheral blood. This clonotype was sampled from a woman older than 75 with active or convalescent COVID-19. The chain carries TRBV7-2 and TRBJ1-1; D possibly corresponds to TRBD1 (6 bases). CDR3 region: CASSFTGWSTEAFF. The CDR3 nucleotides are TGTGCCAGCAGCTTCACAGGGTGGAGCACTGAAGCTTTCTTT. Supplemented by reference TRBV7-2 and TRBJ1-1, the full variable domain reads GAGVSQSPSNKVTEKGKDVELRCDPISGHTALYWYRQSLGQGLEFLIYFQGNSAPDKSGLPSDRFSAERTGGSVSTLTIQRTQQEDSAVYLCASSFTGWSTEAFFGQGTRLTVV.